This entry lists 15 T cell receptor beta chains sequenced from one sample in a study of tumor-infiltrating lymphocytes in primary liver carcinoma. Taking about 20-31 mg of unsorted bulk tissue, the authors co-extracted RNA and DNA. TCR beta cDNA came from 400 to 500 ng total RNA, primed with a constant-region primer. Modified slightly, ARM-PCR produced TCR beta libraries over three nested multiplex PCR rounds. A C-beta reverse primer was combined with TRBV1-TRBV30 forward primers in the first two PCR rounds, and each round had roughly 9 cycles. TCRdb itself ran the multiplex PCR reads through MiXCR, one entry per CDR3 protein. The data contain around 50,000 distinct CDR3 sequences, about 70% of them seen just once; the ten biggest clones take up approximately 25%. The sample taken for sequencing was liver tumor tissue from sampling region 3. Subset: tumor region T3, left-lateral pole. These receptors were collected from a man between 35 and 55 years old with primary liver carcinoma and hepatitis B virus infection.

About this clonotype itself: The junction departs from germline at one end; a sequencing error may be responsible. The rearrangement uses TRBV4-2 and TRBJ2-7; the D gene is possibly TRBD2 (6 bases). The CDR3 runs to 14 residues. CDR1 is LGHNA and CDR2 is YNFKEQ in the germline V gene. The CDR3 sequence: CASRQTSTAREQYF. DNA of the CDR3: TGTGCCAGCAGACAAACCTCGACAGCCCGGGAGCAATATTTC.

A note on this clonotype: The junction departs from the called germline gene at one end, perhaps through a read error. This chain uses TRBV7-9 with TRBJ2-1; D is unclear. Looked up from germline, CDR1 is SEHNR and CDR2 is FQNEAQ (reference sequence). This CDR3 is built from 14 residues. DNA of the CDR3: TGTGTCAGCAGCTTAGATCAGACCTACAATGAGAAGTTCTTC. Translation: CVSSLDQTYNEKFF.

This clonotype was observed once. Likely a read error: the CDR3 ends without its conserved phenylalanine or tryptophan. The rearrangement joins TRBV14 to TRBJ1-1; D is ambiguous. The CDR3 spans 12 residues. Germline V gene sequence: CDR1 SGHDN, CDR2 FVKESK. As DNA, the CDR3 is TGTGCCAGCAGTCAAGACCGAGCTGAAGCTTTCTCT. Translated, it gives CASSQDRAEAFS.

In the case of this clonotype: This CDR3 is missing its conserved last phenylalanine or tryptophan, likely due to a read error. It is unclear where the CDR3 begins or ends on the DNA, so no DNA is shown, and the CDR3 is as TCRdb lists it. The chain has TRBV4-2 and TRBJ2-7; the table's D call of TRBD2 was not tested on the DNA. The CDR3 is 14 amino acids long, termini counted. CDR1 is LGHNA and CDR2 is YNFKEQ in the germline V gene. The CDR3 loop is CASSQERVSYEHYI.

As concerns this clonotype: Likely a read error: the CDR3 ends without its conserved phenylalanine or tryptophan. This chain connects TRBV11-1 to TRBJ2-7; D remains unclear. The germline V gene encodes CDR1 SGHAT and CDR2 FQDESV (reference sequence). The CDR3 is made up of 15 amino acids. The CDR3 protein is CTSSLEATVFYEQYI. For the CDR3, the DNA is TGTACCAGCAGCTTAGAGGCGACCGTGTTCTACGAGCAGTACATC.

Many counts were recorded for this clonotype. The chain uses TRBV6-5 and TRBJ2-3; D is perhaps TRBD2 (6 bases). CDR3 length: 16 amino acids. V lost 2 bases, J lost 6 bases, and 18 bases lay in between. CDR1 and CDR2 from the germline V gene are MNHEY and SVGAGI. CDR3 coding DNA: TGTGCCAGCAGTTACAGCATAGCGGCCGGGGTGGATACGCAGTATTTT. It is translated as CASSYSIAAGVDTQYF.

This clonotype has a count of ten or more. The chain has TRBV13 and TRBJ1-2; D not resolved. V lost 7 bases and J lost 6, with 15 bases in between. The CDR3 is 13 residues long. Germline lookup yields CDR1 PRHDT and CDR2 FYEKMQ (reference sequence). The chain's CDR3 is CASTLGPLDGYTF. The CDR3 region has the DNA TGTGCCAGCACCCTGGGCCCTCTTGATGGCTACACCTTC.

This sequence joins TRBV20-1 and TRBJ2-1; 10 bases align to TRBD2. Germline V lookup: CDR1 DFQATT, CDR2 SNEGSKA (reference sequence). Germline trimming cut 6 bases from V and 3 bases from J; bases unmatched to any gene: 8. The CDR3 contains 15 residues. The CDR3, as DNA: TGCAGTGCGGCCGGGACTAGCGTGTACTACAATGAGCAGTTCTTC. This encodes CSAAGTSVYYNEQFF.

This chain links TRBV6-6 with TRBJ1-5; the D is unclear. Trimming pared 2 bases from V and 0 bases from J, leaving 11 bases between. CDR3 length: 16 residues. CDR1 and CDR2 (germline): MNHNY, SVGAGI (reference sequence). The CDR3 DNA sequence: TGTGCCAGCAGTTACAGAGCAGAGTGTAGCAATCAGCCCCAGCATTTT. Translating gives CASSYRAECSNQPQHF.

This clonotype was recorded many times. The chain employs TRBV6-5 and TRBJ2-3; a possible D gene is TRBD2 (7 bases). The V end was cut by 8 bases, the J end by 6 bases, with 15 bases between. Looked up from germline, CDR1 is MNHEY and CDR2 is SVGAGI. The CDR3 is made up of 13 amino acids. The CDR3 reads CASLDSGGDTQYF. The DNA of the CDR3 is TGTGCCAGCCTGGACTCGGGGGGCGATACGCAGTATTTT.

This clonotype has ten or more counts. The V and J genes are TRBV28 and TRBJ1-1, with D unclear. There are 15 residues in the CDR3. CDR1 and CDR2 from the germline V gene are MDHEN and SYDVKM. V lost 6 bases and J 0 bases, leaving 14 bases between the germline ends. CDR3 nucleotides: TGTGCCAGCAGCTCTCAACCGGGATTGAACACTGAAGCTTTCTTT. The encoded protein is CASSSQPGLNTEAFF.

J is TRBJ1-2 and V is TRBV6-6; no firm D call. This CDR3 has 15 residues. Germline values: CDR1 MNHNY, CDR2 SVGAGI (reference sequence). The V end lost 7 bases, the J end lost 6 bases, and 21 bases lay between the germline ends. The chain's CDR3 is CASNYSLLVEHGYTF. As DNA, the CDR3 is TGTGCCAGCAACTACTCGCTCCTAGTAGAACATGGCTACACCTTC.

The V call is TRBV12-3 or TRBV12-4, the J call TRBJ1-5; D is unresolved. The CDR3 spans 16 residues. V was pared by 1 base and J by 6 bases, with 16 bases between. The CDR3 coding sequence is TGTGCCAGCAGTTTAGGTACTGGGAATGGTATTCAGCCCCAGCATTTT. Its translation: CASSLGTGNGIQPQHF.

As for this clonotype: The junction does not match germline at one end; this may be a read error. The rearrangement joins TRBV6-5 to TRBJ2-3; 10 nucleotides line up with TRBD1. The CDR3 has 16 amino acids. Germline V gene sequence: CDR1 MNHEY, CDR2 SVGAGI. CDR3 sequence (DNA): TGTGCCAGTAGTTCAGACAGGGGGCGAGCTAGAGATACGTGGTATTTT. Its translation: CASSSDRGRARDTWYF.

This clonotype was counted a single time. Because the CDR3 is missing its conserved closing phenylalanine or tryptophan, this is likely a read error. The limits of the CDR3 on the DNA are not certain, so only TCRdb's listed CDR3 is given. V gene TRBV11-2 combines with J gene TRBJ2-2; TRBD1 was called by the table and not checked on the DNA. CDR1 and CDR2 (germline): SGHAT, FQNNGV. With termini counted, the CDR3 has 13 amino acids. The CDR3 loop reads CVTGQGNTGELSS.